This is a list of T cell receptor beta chains from one sample in a study of Ad26.COV2.S vaccination and SARS-CoV-2 variants. Generated by immunoSEQ multiplex PCR, the TCRdb table keeps only in-frame clones and is missing some. The table includes under 550,000 clones, approximately 88% detected once. The sequencing here drew on peripheral blood, taken in a trial of Ad26.COV2.S vaccine versus placebo. The receptors shown here come from a person aged 18-60 years who received the Ad26.COV2.S COVID-19 vaccine or a placebo. Both conserved end residues are part of each CDR3. The D gene is left open where the match is weak. Clone size is not always given. Where it is, it says once, few, many or a class for expanded clones.

J	size	V	D	CDR3	DNA
TRBJ2-5	-	TRBV7-2	TRBD2	CASAHRTGGETQYF	TGTGCCAGCGCCCATCGGACGGGGGGGGAGACCCAGTACTTC
TRBJ2-1	-	TRBV19	TRBD2	CASSIDERTSGTLEQFF	TGTGCCAGTAGTATAGATGAGAGGACTAGCGGGACTTTGGAGCAGTTCTTC
TRBJ1-2	-	TRBV4-3	-	CASSQEIGGGSNYGYTF	TGCGCCAGCAGCCAAGAGATTGGGGGGGGATCTAACTATGGCTACACCTTC
TRBJ2-7	-	TRBV9	-	CASSVGAGSYEQYF	TGTGCCAGCAGCGTAGGGGCAGGGTCCTACGAGCAGTACTTC
TRBJ2-6	-	TRBV7-6	-	CASSLGQGTTGANVLTF	TGTGCCAGCAGCTTAGGACAGGGGACTACTGGGGCCAACGTCCTGACTTTC
TRBJ1-4	-	TRBV4-3	-	CASSQEVHMATNEKLFF	TGCGCCAGCAGCCAAGAGGTTCACATGGCAACTAATGAAAAACTGTTTTTT
TRBJ1-2	-	TRBV19	-	CASSIEGRNYGYTF	TGTGCCAGTAGTATTGAGGGTAGGAACTATGGCTACACCTTC
TRBJ2-7	-	TRBV19	-	CASSIVGQSYEQYF	TGTGCCAGTAGTATAGTAGGCCAGTCCTACGAGCAGTACTTC
TRBJ1-1	-	TRBV19	TRBD1	CASSMLGTGVEAFF	TGTGCCAGTAGTATGTTGGGGACAGGGGTTGAAGCTTTCTTT
TRBJ1-3	few	TRBV5-1	-	CASTQTAGVGSGNTIYF	TGCGCCAGCACCCAAACTGCCGGGGTCGGCTCTGGAAACACCATATATTTT
TRBJ2-2	-	TRBV7-9	TRBD2	CASRGSSGGVNTGELFF	TGTGCCAGCAGGGGATCTAGCGGGGGAGTGAACACCGGGGAGCTGTTTTTT
TRBJ2-5	-	TRBV12-3/TRBV12-4	TRBD1	CASSSGTAETQYF	TGTGCCAGCAGCTCCGGGACAGCAGAGACCCAGTACTTC
TRBJ2-7	-	TRBV15	TRBD1	CATRVTGQGEYYEQYF	TGTGCCACCAGGGTGACGGGACAGGGCGAATACTACGAGCAGTACTTC
TRBJ2-7	-	TRBV6-2/TRBV6-3	-	CASSYRERHEQYF	TGTGCCAGCAGTTATCGGGAGCGCCACGAGCAGTACTTC
TRBJ2-3	-	TRBV10-1	TRBD2	CASSPDLAGVITDTQYF	TGCGCCAGCAGTCCTGACTTGGCGGGGGTTATCACAGATACGCAGTATTTT
TRBJ1-1	-	TRBV27	-	CASSRRGDNTEAFF	TGTGCCAGCAGTCGCCGCGGGGATAACACTGAAGCTTTCTTT
TRBJ1-2	-	TRBV19	-	CASSISGHTYGYTF	TGTGCCAGTAGTATTTCCGGCCACACCTATGGCTACACCTTC
TRBJ1-5	-	TRBV19	-	CASSAGAAMSNQPQHF	TGTGCCAGTAGTGCCGGGGCCGCCATGAGCAATCAGCCCCAGCATTTT
TRBJ2-5	-	TRBV18	-	CASSPPFGNDRRQETQYF	TGTGCCAGCTCACCACCGTTCGGTAATGACAGGAGACAAGAGACCCAGTACTTC
TRBJ2-5	-	TRBV29-1	-	CSVKVRAETQYF	TGCAGCGTCAAAGTGAGGGCGGAGACCCAGTACTTC
TRBJ1-2	-	TRBV5-1	-	CASSFTGTEDGYTF	TGCGCCAGCAGCTTCACCGGGACGGAGGATGGCTACACCTTC
TRBJ1-6	-	TRBV4-3	-	CASSQEALNSPLHF	TGCGCCAGCAGCCAAGAGGCCTTAAATTCACCCCTCCACTTT
TRBJ2-2	-	TRBV28	-	CASSLNRRTGELFF	TGTGCCAGCAGTTTAAACCGGAGGACCGGGGAGCTGTTTTTT
TRBJ2-7	-	TRBV3-1/TRBV3-2	TRBD1	CASSQDSTGSYEQYF	TGTGCCAGCAGCCAAGATTCGACAGGGTCCTACGAGCAGTACTTC